These 24 T cell receptor beta chains originate from one sample sequenced in a study of blood T cell repertoires in COVID-19. Here immunoSEQ multiplex PCR was the method, and the copy in TCRdb shows in-frame clones only, minus some. Of under 250,000 clones in the sample, about four fifths were seen once. The sample consisted of peripheral blood. The receptor set was obtained from a woman in her fifties or sixties with acute or convalescent COVID-19.

The rearrangement joins TRBV7-9 to TRBJ2-1, with 9 bases identical to TRBD1. CDR3 length equals 15 residues. From germline, CDR1 is SEHNR and CDR2 FQNEAQ (reference sequence). V dropped 6 bases and J dropped 4; count of bases not matched to a gene: 7. The CDR3: CASSTEGQGYNEQFF. CDR3 in DNA: TGTGCCAGCAGTACCGAGGGACAGGGTTACAATGAGCAGTTCTTC.

V is TRBV23-1 and J is TRBJ1-6; no clear D gene. TRBV23-1 is sorted into the ORF group, with uncertain function. The CDR3 extends over 16 amino acids. Between the trimmed V and J ends, which lost 8 bases and 2 bases, there was a span of 16 bases. CDR3 residues: CASPTSGKPYNSPLHF. CDR3 coding DNA: TGCGCCAGCCCCACCAGCGGCAAACCCTATAATTCACCCCTCCACTTT.

The chain has TRBV4-1 and TRBJ1-5, with D perhaps matching TRBD1 (5 bases). Germline-derived CDR1 and CDR2 are MGHRA and YSYEKL. The CDR3 is 16 residues long. With 0 bases removed from V and 5 bases from J, the gap between germline ends came to 14 bases. The CDR3 region is CASSQDREQAYQPQHF. The DNA of the CDR3 is TGCGCCAGCAGCCAAGATCGTGAACAGGCATATCAGCCCCAGCATTTT.

The gene calls are TRBV30 and TRBJ2-7, with TRBD1 matching 10 bases. Germline loops: CDR1 GTSNPN, CDR2 SVGIG (reference sequence). The CDR3 extends over 14 amino acids. After removal of 0 bases from V and 4 bases from J, the junction contained 3 bases not matched to a gene. The CDR3 DNA is TGTGCCTGGAGTGTACGGGGACAGGGGTACGAGCAGTACTTC. This translates into CAWSVRGQGYEQYF.

The chain recombines TRBV27 with TRBJ2-4; 7 nucleotides agree with TRBD1. Germline CDR1 reads MNHEY; CDR2 reads SMNVEV (reference sequence). CDR3 length equals 16 residues. After removal of 6 bases from V and 2 bases from J, the junction contained 10 bases not matched to a gene. The CDR3 nucleotides are TGTGCCAGCAGCAGCAGGGGGACCACATCCAAAAACATTCAGTACTTC. Its translation is CASSSRGTTSKNIQYF.

V gene TRBV19 combines with J gene TRBJ1-4; the D is unclear. Germline V gives CDR1 LNHDA, CDR2 SQIVND (reference sequence). The length of the CDR3 is 13 residues. The ends were cut back, 1 base at V and 12 bases at J, with 12 bases in the middle. CDR3 bases: TGTGCCAGTAGTATAGGACCCCACCGGGAACTGTTTTTT. This codes for CASSIGPHRELFF. Supplemented by reference TRBV19 and TRBJ1-4, the full variable domain reads DGGITQSPKYLFRKEGQNVTLSCEQNLNHDAMYWYRQDPGQGLRLIYYSQIVNDFQKGDIAEGYSVSREKKESFPLTVTSAQKNPTAFYLCASSIGPHRELFFGSGTQLSVL.

This chain joins TRBV7-2 and TRBJ2-1; TRBD2 agrees at 15 bases. The junction had 13 bases not matched to a gene; V was cut back by 7 bases and J by 3 bases. The CDR3 sequence is 19 residues long. Germline assignment: CDR1 SGHTA and CDR2 FQGNSA. In nucleotides, the CDR3 is TGTGCCAGCACCACCGGACTAGCGGGGGGGCAAGTCGACTACAATGAGCAGTTCTTC. As protein: CASTTGLAGGQVDYNEQFF.

J is TRBJ1-3 and V is TRBV5-1; no reliable D call. V lost 5 bases and J lost 0, with 9 bases in between. The CDR3 spans 14 residues. From germline, CDR1 is SGHRS and CDR2 YFSETQ. As DNA, the CDR3 is TGCGCCAGCAGGGAGCTGAGCTCTGGAAACACCATATATTTT. As protein: CASRELSSGNTIYF.

V gene TRBV11-2 combines with J gene TRBJ2-2; 7 bases agree with TRBD1. Germline lookup yields CDR1 SGHAT and CDR2 FQNNGV. Unmatched junction bases numbered 9, after V lost 3 bases and J lost 2 bases. The length of the CDR3 is 17 residues. The CDR3 here is CASSFLGQARNTGELFF. The CDR3 DNA is TGTGCCAGCAGCTTCCTAGGACAGGCGAGAAACACCGGGGAGCTGTTTTTT.

The chain uses TRBV6-5 and TRBJ1-6; no reliable D call. The V and J ends lost 6 bases and 7 bases respectively, with 7 bases between them. This CDR3 contains 12 residues. Germline V gene data show CDR1 as MNHEY and CDR2 as SVGAGI. CDR3 amino acids: CASRGSNSPLHF. The DNA for the CDR3 is TGTGCCAGCAGGGGGAGCAATTCACCCCTCCACTTT.

This clone was seen only a few times. This chain links TRBV3-1 (or the pseudogene TRBV3-2) with TRBJ1-4; D is perhaps TRBD1 (5 bases). Trimming took off 4 bases at V and 1 base at J, with 10 bases between the two ends. CDR1 is LGHDT, CDR2 YNNKEL, per germline (reference sequence). This CDR3 has 15 amino acids. The CDR3 protein is CASSPDQGTNEKLFF. The CDR3, as DNA: TGTGCCAGCAGCCCAGATCAGGGAACTAATGAAAAACTGTTTTTT.

The genes are TRBV2 and TRBJ2-6, with 8 bases identical to TRBD1. The V gene end was trimmed by 6 bases and the J gene end by 0 bases; junction bases not matched to a gene: 7. Germline V CDR1 and CDR2: SNHLY, FYNNEI. The CDR3 totals 17 residues. CDR3 residues: CASSSGTGRSGANVLTF. The DNA for the CDR3 is TGTGCCAGCAGCAGTGGGACAGGCCGCTCTGGGGCCAACGTCCTGACTTTC.

In this sample, this clone turned up once. V gene TRBV6-5 combines with J gene TRBJ1-1; TRBD1 might be the D (6 bases). The CDR3 is made up of 12 amino acids. In germline, CDR1 is MNHEY, CDR2 SVGAGI. Trimming took 0 bases from V and 10 from J, leaving 9 bases between them. The CDR3 DNA follows: TGTGCCAGCAGTTACTCGGGGACATCAGCTTTCTTT. Its protein is CASSYSGTSAFF.

V usage is TRBV11-2 and J usage is TRBJ2-7; D gene ambiguous. The V end lost 5 bases, the J end lost 2 bases, and 10 bases lay between the germline ends. The CDR3 consists of 13 residues. Germline V CDR1 and CDR2: SGHAT, FQNNGV. CDR3 region: CASSRSKTYEQYF. The CDR3 nucleotides are TGTGCCAGCAGCAGGAGTAAAACCTACGAGCAGTACTTC. The full variable domain, rest sourced from reference TRBV11-2 and TRBJ2-7, is EAGVAQSPRYKIIEKRQSVAFWCNPISGHATLYWYQQILGQGPKLLIQFQNNGVVDDSQLPKDRFSAERLKGVDSTLKIQPAKLEDSAVYLCASSRSKTYEQYFGPGTRLTVT.

The rearrangement links TRBV9 to TRBJ1-2; no definite D call. The germline V and J ends were trimmed by 4 bases and 4 bases, with 17 bases remaining between them. The CDR3 sequence is 15 residues long. CDR1 is SGDLS, CDR2 YYNGEE, per germline. The CDR3 here is CASSLGSSEIYGYTF. CDR3 nucleotides: TGTGCCAGCAGCCTCGGGAGTTCGGAAATCTATGGCTACACCTTC. The full variable domain, completed using reference TRBV9 and TRBJ1-2, is DSGVTQTPKHLITATGQRVTLRCSPRSGDLSVYWYQQSLDQGLQFLIQYYNGEERAKGNILERFSAQQFPDLHSELNLSSLELGDSALYFCASSLGSSEIYGYTFGSGTRLTVV.

V usage is TRBV7-9 and J usage is TRBJ2-2, with 7 nucleotides matching TRBD1. This CDR3 has 15 residues. V lost 5 bases and J lost 2; bases outside the gene matches: 5. CDR1 is SEHNR and CDR2 is FQNEAQ in the germline V gene (reference sequence). The CDR3 region has the DNA TGTGCCAGCAGCAAGGGACAGAAAAACACCGGGGAGCTGTTTTTT. Translation: CASSKGQKNTGELFF. Together with reference TRBV7-9 and TRBJ2-2, the CDR3 gives the full variable domain: DTGVSQNPRHKITKRGQNVTFRCDPISEHNRLYWYRQTLGQGPEFLTYFQNEAQLEKSRLLSDRFSAERPKGSFSTLEIQRTEQGDSAMYLCASSKGQKNTGELFFGEGSRLTVL.

The rearrangement links TRBV5-8 to TRBJ1-1, with a possible D match to TRBD1 (6 bases). Germline loops: CDR1 SGHTS, CDR2 YDEGEE. Trimming shortened V by 3 bases and J by 1 base, and 19 bases separated the two germline ends. This CDR3 has 17 residues. The CDR3 sequence is CASSSLGGLSRNTEAFF. In nucleotides, the CDR3 is TGTGCCAGCAGCTCTCTCGGGGGGCTGTCGCGGAACACTGAAGCTTTCTTT. The entire variable domain, with the rest obtained from reference TRBV5-8 and TRBJ1-1, is as follows: EAGVTQSPTHLIKTRGQQATLRCSPISGHTSVYWYQQALGLGLQFLLWYDEGEERNRGNFPPRFSGRQFPNYSSELNVNALELEDSALYLCASSSLGGLSRNTEAFFGQGTRLTVV.

CDR3 sequence (DNA): TGTGCCAGCAGAGCCGGGACAGGGGTCGGGGGCTACACCTTC. This translates into CASRAGTGVGGYTF. The chain uses TRBV2 and TRBJ1-2, with 10 bases identical to TRBD1. The CDR3 is 14 residues long. The germline CDR1 and CDR2 sequences are SNHLY and FYNNEI. V was pared by 6 bases and J by 8 bases, with 9 bases of the junction left unmatched.

This chain joins TRBV2 and TRBJ2-7; 7 nucleotides agree with TRBD2. The CDR3 covers 13 residues. V trimming: 5 bases; J trimming: 4 bases; junction bases outside the gene matches: 5. Germline loops: CDR1 SNHLY, CDR2 FYNNEI. CDR3 amino acids: CASSTLAEYEQYF. In DNA, the CDR3 is TGTGCCAGCAGTACCCTAGCGGAGTACGAGCAGTACTTC.

The chain is built from TRBV10-1 and TRBJ2-2, with 7 nucleotides matching TRBD1. CDR3 size: 20 residues. The junction had 18 bases not matched to a gene; V was cut back by 4 bases and J by 1 base. From germline, CDR1 is WNHNN and CDR2 SYGVQD (reference sequence). The CDR3 nucleotides read TGCGCCAGCAGTGCCCCATTCCGCTCTCGGGACAGCCTGAACACCGGGGAGCTGTTTTTT. Protein: CASSAPFRSRDSLNTGELFF.

The chain joins TRBV6-5 to TRBJ1-1, with 9 nucleotides matching TRBD1. The germline V gene encodes CDR1 MNHEY and CDR2 SVGAGI. Trimming cost V 8 bases and J 5 bases; bases outside gene matches: 6. The CDR3 length is 13 residues. CDR3 residues: CASRDRARTEAFF. The CDR3 coding sequence is TGTGCCAGCCGGGACAGGGCGCGGACTGAAGCTTTCTTT.

This rearrangement joins TRBV12-3 or TRBV12-4 to TRBJ1-2; 8 bases match TRBD1. The CDR3 spans 12 residues. V was clipped by 5 bases and J by 11 bases; unmatched bases: 7. CDR3 bases: TGTGCCAGCAGTACGCGGGACAGGATTTACACCTTC. Its protein product is CASSTRDRIYTF.

The CDR3 sequence: CASSLAAGGVNEQFF. The CDR3, as DNA: TGTGCCAGCAGCTTAGCGGCGGGGGGAGTCAATGAGCAGTTCTTC. The chain links TRBV7-9 to TRBJ2-1, with 8 bases matching TRBD2. CDR3 length: 15 residues. CDR1 is SEHNR and CDR2 is FQNEAQ in the germline V gene (reference sequence). The V gene end was trimmed by 0 bases and the J gene end by 6 bases; junction bases not matched to a gene: 4.

The rearrangement uses TRBV30 and TRBJ1-1; a possible D gene is TRBD1 (5 bases). V lost 1 base and J lost 0, with 12 bases in between. The germline CDR1 and CDR2 sequences are GTSNPN and SVGIG (reference sequence). The CDR3 runs to 15 residues. The CDR3 here is CAWSGPTDLNTEAFF. The CDR3 DNA is TGTGCCTGGAGTGGGCCGACAGACTTGAACACTGAAGCTTTCTTT.